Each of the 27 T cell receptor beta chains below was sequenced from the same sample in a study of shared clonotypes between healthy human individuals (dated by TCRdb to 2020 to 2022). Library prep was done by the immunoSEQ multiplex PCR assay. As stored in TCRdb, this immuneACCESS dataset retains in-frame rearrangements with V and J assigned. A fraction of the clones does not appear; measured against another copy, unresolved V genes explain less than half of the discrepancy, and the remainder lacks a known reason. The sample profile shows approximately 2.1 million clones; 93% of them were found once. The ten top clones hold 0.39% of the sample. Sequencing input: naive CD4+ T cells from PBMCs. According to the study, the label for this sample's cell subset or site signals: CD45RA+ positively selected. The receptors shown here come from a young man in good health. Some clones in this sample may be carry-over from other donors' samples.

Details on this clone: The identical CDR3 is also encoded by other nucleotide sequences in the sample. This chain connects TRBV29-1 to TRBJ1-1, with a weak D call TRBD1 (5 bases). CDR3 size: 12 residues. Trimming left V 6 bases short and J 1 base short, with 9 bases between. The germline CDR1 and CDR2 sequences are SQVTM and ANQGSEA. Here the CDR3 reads CSVGTGNTEAFF. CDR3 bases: TGCAGCGTCGGTACAGGGAACACTGAAGCTTTCTTT.

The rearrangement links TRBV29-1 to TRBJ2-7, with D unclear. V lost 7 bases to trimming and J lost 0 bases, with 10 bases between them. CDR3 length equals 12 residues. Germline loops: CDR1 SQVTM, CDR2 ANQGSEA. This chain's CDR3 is CSALVPSYEQYF. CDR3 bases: TGCAGCGCCTTGGTCCCCTCCTACGAGCAGTACTTC.

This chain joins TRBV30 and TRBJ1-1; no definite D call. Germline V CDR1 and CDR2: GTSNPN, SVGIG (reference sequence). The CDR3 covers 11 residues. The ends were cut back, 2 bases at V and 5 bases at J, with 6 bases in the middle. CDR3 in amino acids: CAWSRETEAFF. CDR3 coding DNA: TGTGCCTGGAGTCGGGAAACTGAAGCTTTCTTT.

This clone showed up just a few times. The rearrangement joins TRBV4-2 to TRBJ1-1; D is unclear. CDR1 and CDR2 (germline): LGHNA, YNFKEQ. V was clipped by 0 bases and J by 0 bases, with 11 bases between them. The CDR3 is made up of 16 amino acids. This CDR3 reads CASSQDRLRMNTEAFF. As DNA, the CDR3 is TGTGCCAGCAGCCAAGATAGATTGAGGATGAACACTGAAGCTTTCTTT.

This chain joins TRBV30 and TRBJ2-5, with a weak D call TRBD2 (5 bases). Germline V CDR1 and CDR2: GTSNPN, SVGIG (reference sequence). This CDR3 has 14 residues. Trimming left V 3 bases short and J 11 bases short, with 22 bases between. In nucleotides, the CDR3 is TGTGCCTGGAGAGAGGCTAGCTCCTATGGGGAGCAGTACTTC. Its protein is CAWREASSYGEQYF. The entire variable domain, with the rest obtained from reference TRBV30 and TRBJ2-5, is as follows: SQTIHQWPATLVQPVGSPLSLECTVEGTSNPNLYWYRQAAGRGLQLLFYSVGIGQISSEVPQNLSASRPQDRQFILSSKKLLLSDSGFYLCAWREASSYGEQYFGPGTRLLVL.

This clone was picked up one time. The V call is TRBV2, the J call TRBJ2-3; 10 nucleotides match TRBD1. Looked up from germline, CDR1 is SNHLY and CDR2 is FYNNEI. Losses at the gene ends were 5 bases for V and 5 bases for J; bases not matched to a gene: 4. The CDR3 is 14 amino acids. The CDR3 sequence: CASSLGQGIDTQYF. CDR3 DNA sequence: TGTGCCAGCAGTTTGGGACAGGGGATAGATACGCAGTATTTT.

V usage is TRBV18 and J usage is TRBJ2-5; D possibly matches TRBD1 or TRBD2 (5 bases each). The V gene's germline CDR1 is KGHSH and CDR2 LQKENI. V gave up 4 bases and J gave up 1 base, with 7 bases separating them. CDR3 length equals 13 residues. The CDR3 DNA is TGTGCCAGCTCACAGGGGAGCCAAGAGACCCAGTACTTC. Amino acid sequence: CASSQGSQETQYF.

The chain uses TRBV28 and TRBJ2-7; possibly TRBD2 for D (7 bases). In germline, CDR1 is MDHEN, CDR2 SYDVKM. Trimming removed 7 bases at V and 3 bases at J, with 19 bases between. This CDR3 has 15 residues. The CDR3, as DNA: TGTGCCAGCACCCTCGGGGGCGGGAGTGGCTACGAGCAGTACTTC. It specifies CASTLGGGSGYEQYF.

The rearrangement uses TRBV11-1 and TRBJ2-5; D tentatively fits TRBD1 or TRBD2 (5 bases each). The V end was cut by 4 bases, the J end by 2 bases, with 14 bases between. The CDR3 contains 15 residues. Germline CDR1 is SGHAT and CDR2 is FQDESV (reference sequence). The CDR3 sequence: CASSYSGTDQETQYF. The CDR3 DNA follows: TGTGCCAGCAGCTACTCCGGGACGGATCAAGAGACCCAGTACTTC.

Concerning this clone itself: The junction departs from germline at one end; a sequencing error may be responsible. The CDR3 protein is CASSYGTLGRLRPVF. The CDR3 nucleotides are TGTGCCAGCAGCTATGGGACTCTGGGGCGTCTTCGGCCGGTCTTC. The chain recombines TRBV11-2 with TRBJ2-1, with D possibly matching TRBD2 (6 bases). The CDR3 is made up of 15 amino acids. The V gene's germline CDR1 is SGHAT and CDR2 FQNNGV. The entire variable domain, with the rest obtained from reference TRBV11-2 and TRBJ2-1, is as follows: EAGVAQSPRYKIIEKRQSVAFWCNPISGHATLYWYQQILGQGPKLLIQFQNNGVVDDSQLPKDRFSAERLKGVDSTLKIQPAKLEDSAVYLCASSYGTLGRLRPVFGPGTRLTVL.

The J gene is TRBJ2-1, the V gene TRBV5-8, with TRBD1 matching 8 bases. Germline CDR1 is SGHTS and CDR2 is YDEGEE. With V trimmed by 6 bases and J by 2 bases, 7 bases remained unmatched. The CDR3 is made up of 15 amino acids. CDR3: CASTDPGQAYNEQFF. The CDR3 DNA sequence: TGTGCCAGCACCGACCCGGGACAGGCCTACAATGAGCAGTTCTTC.

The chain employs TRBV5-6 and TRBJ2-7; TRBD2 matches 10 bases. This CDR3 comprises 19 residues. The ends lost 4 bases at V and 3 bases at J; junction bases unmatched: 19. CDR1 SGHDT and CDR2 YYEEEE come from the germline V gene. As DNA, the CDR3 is TGTGCCAGCAGCCCGCTGACAGCTAACCAAGCGGGAGGGTTCTACGAGCAGTACTTC. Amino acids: CASSPLTANQAGGFYEQYF.

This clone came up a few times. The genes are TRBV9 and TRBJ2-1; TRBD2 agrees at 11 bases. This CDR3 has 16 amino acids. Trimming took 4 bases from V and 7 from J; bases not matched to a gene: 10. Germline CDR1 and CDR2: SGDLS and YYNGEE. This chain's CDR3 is CASSPSPTSGVNEQFF. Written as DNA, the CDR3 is TGTGCCAGCAGCCCGAGTCCGACTAGCGGGGTTAATGAGCAGTTCTTC.

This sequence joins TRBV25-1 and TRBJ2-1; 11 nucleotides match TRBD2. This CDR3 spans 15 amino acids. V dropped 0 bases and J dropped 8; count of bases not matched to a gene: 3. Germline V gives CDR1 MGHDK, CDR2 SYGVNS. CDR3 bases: TGTGCCAGCAGTGAATATAGCGGGAGGGCCTATGAGCAGTTCTTC. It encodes CASSEYSGRAYEQFF.

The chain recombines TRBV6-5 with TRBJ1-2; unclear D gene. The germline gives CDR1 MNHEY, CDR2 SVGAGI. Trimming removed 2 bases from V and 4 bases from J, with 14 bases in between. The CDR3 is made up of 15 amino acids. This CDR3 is CASSYDGVRFYGYTF. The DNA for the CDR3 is TGTGCCAGCAGTTACGATGGGGTGCGGTTCTATGGCTACACCTTC.

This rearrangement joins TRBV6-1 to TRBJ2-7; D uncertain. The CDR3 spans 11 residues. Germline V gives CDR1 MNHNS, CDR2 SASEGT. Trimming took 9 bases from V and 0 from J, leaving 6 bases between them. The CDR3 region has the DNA TGTGCCAGTTTAAGCTCCTACGAGCAGTACTTC. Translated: CASLSSYEQYF.

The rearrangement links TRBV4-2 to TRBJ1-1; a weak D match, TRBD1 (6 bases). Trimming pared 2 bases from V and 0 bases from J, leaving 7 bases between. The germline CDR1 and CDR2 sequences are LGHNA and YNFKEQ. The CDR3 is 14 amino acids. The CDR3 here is CASSQRGMNTEAFF. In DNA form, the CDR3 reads TGTGCCAGCAGCCAAAGGGGGATGAACACTGAAGCTTTCTTT.

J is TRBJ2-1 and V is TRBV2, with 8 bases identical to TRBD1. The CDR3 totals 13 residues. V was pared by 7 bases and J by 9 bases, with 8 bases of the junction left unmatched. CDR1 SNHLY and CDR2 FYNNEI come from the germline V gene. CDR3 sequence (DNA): TGTGCCAGCACGGGACAGGCAAACTTTGAGCAGTTCTTC. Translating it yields CASTGQANFEQFF.

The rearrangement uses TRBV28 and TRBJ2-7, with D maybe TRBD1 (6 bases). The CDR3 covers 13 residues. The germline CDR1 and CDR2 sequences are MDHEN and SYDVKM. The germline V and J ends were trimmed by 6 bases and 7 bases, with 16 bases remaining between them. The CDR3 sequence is CASSPSGVFEQYF. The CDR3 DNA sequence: TGTGCCAGCAGCCCATCAGGGGTCTTTGAGCAGTACTTC.

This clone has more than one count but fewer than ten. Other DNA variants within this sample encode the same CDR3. Here the CDR3 DNA reads TGCAGCGTGGCGACAGGTGAAGCTTTCTTT. It specifies CSVATGEAFF. This chain links TRBV29-1 with TRBJ1-1; TRBD1 is a possible D gene (6 bases). In germline, CDR1 is SQVTM, CDR2 ANQGSEA. Trimming removed 6 bases at V and 7 bases at J, with 9 bases between. The CDR3 has 10 amino acids. Filled out from reference TRBV29-1 and TRBJ1-1, the complete variable domain reads SAVISQKPSRDICQRGTSLTIQCQVDSQVTMMFWYRQQPGQSLTLIATANQGSEATYESGFVIDKFPISRPNLTFSTLTVSNMSPEDSSIYLCSVATGEAFFGQGTRLTVV.

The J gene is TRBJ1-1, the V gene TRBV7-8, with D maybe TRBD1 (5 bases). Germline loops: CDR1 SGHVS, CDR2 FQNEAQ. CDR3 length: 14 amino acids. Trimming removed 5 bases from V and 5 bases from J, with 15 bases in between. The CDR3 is CASSTRQGVTEAFF. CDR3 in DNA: TGTGCCAGCAGCACCAGGCAGGGAGTGACTGAAGCTTTCTTT.

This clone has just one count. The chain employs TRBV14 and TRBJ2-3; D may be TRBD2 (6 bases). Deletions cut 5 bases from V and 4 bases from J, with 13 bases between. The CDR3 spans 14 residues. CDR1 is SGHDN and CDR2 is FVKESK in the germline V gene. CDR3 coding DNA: TGTGCCAGCAGCGCCCCCGGGACTGCAGATACGCAGTATTTT. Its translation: CASSAPGTADTQYF.

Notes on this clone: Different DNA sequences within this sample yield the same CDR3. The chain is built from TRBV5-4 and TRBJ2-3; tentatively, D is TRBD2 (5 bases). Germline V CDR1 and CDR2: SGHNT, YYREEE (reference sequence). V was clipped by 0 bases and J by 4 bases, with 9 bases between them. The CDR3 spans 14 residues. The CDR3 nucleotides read TGTGCCAGCAGCTTGGCGGGGTCCGCAGATACGCAGTATTTT. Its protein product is CASSLAGSADTQYF.

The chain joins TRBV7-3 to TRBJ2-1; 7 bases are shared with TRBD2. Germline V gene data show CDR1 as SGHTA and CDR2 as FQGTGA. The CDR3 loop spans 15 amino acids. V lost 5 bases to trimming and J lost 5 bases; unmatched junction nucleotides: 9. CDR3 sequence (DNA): TGTGCCAGCAGCCTCGCGCGGGAGCCCCACAATGAGCAGTTCTTC. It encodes CASSLAREPHNEQFF.

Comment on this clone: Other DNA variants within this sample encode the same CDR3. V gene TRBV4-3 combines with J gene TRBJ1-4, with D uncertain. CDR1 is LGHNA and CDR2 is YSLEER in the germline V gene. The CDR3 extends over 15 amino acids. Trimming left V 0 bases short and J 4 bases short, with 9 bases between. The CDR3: CASSQEAGLNEKLFF. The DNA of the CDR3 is TGCGCCAGCAGCCAAGAAGCAGGCCTTAATGAAAAACTGTTTTTT.

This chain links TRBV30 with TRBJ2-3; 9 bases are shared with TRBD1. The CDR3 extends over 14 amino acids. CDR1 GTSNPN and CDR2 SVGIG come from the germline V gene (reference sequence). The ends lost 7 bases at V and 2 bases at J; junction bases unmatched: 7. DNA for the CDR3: TGTGCCTCCGACAGGGGGGCGGACACAGATACGCAGTATTTT. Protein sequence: CASDRGADTDTQYF.

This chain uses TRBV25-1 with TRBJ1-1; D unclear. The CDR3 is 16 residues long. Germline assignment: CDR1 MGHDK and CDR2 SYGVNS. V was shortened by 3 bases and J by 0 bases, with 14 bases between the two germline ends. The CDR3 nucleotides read TGTGCCAGCAGTGATTCCGGGCAGACCATGAACACTGAAGCTTTCTTT. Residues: CASSDSGQTMNTEAFF. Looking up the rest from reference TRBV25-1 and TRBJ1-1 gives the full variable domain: EADIYQTPRYLVIGTGKKITLECSQTMGHDKMYWYQQDPGMELHLIHYSYGVNSTEKGDLSSESTVSRIRTEHFPLTLESARPSHTSQYLCASSDSGQTMNTEAFFGQGTRLTVV.